Following are 5 T cell receptor beta chains from one sample sequenced in a study of T cell responses to AZD1222 COVID-19 vaccine (dated by TCRdb to the early 2020s). The method behind the library was the immunoSEQ multiplex PCR assay. TCRdb's version of the immuneACCESS table is confined to in-frame rearrangements and falls short of the full clone set. An unresolved V gene accounts for under half of the shortfall where checked; the remainder is of unknown origin. This sample comprises under 150,000 clones, about nine tenths of them detected only once. The top ten clones comprise about 1.1% of the sample. Sample time point, as interpreted from the label and publication: baseline before first vaccination. The sequences come from peripheral blood, collected on day 0 of AZD1222 vaccination. The source is an adult in good health.

The V gene is TRBV28, the J gene TRBJ2-5; 10 nucleotides agree with TRBD2. The CDR3 consists of 16 residues. Looked up from germline, CDR1 is MDHEN and CDR2 is SYDVKM. V trimming: 6 bases; J trimming: 2 bases; junction bases outside the gene matches: 9. Here the CDR3 reads CASRLGIAGGQETQYF. The CDR3, as DNA: TGTGCCAGCAGGTTAGGGATAGCGGGAGGTCAAGAGACCCAGTACTTC.

This clone was observed a few times. The V call is TRBV3-1 (or the pseudogene TRBV3-2), the J call TRBJ2-2; TRBD2 matches at 13 bases. The CDR3 spans 15 residues. Trimming cost V 8 bases and J 7 bases; bases outside gene matches: 7. Germline-derived CDR1 and CDR2 are LGHDT and YNNKEL (reference sequence). CDR3 nucleotide sequence: TGTGCCAGCTCGGGACTAGCGGGAATCGGCGGGGAGCTGTTTTTT. This encodes CASSGLAGIGGELFF.

This chain joins TRBV5-1 and TRBJ2-1, with TRBD1 matching 7 bases. CDR1 SGHRS and CDR2 YFSETQ come from the germline V gene. Trimming at V came to 0 bases and at J to 5 bases, leaving 5 bases not matched to a gene. The CDR3 spans 15 residues. The CDR3 here is CASSLGQGPHNEQFF. The CDR3 DNA is TGCGCCAGCAGCTTGGGACAGGGACCCCACAATGAGCAGTTCTTC.

V and J are TRBV15 and TRBJ1-3, with D hard to call. V lost 10 bases and J 0 bases, leaving 4 bases between the germline ends. Germline V gene sequence: CDR1 LNHNV, CDR2 YYDKDF (reference sequence). The CDR3 totals 11 residues. The CDR3 is CAILSGNTIYF. CDR3 nucleotides: TGTGCCATCCTCTCTGGAAACACCATATATTTT.

This chain connects TRBV21-1 to TRBJ2-1; the D call in the table, TRBD1, was not verified against the DNA. TRBV21-1 is a pseudogene. This CDR3 has 15 amino acids. The DNA for the CDR3 is TGTGCCAGCAGCGGGAGAGGGACAGGGGGCTGGGAGCAGTTCTTC. Amino acids: CASSGRGTGGWEQFF.